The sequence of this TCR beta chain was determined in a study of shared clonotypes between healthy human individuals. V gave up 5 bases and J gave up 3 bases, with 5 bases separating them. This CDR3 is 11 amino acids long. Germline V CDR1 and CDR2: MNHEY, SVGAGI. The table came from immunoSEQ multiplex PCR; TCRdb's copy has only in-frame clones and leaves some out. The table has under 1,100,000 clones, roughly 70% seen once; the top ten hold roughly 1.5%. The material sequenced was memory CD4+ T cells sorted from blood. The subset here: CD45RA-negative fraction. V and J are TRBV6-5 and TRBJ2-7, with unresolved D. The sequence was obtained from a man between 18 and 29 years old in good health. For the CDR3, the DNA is TGTGCCAGCAGTACCTACTACGAGCAGTACTTC. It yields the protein CASSTYYEQYF.